Presented here are 16 T cell receptor beta chains from one specimen sequenced in a study of T cell responses to AZD1222 COVID-19 vaccine. The assay was immunoSEQ multiplex PCR, and TCRdb's table has in-frame clones only and misses some. The sample contains roughly 100,000 clones, roughly 88% of which appear only once. Material: peripheral blood, obtained on day 0 of AZD1222 vaccination. Receptor source: an adult in good health.

The rearrangement joins TRBV7-4 to TRBJ2-1, with 12 bases matching TRBD2. The V gene end was trimmed by 11 bases and the J gene end by 5 bases; junction bases not matched to a gene: 13. The CDR3 is 16 amino acids. The V gene's germline CDR1 is SGHVT and CDR2 SQSDAQ. DNA for the CDR3: TGTGCCTTCCAGCGACTAGCGGGAGTGTTGGACAATGAGCAGTTCTTC. It translates to CAFQRLAGVLDNEQFF.

The chain carries TRBV5-6 and TRBJ2-3; no clear D gene. The ends were cut back, 4 bases at V and 6 bases at J, with 6 bases in the middle. Per the germline V gene, CDR1 is SGHDT and CDR2 is YYEEEE. CDR3 length: 11 residues. Here the CDR3 reads CASSEADTQYF. CDR3 DNA: TGTGCCAGCAGCGAAGCGGATACGCAGTATTTT.

The chain is built from TRBV1 and TRBJ1-1. TRBV1 is tagged as a pseudogene. The CDR3 is 14 amino acids. CDR3 loop: CTSSHPPRNTEAFF. For the CDR3, the DNA is TGCACCAGCAGCCATCCACCGAGGAACACTGAAGCTTTCTTT.

This chain links TRBV28 with TRBJ1-4, with D hard to call. CDR1 is MDHEN and CDR2 is SYDVKM in the germline V gene. The CDR3 loop spans 15 amino acids. V was clipped by 4 bases and J by 4 bases, with 13 bases between them. This CDR3 is CASSSSGRINEKLFF. The DNA for the CDR3 is TGTGCCAGCAGTTCCTCGGGGAGGATTAATGAAAAACTGTTTTTT.

The V gene is TRBV12-3 or TRBV12-4, the J gene TRBJ2-2; D is unclear. V gave up 8 bases and J gave up 13 bases, with 14 bases separating them. The CDR3 contains 11 residues. CDR3 nucleotide sequence: TGTGCCAGCCTGACCGACGGTGGGCTGTTTTTT. This sequence encodes CASLTDGGLFF.

The genes are TRBV28 and TRBJ2-1; D call uncertain. Germline V CDR1 and CDR2: MDHEN, SYDVKM. The CDR3 is 15 residues long. V gave up 7 bases and J gave up 6 bases, with 19 bases separating them. CDR3: CASTESRVRVNEQFF. Written as DNA, the CDR3 is TGTGCCAGCACCGAGTCTAGGGTTCGGGTCAATGAGCAGTTCTTC.

This clone was seen just once. The J gene is TRBJ2-1, the V gene TRBV7-2; D is perhaps TRBD2 (6 bases). Germline CDR1 and CDR2: SGHTA and FQGNSA. V was trimmed by 1 base and J by 2 bases, leaving 12 bases between them. CDR3 length: 16 amino acids. The CDR3 reads CASSLEWGTPYNEQFF. CDR3 DNA: TGTGCCAGCAGCTTAGAGTGGGGGACTCCCTACAATGAGCAGTTCTTC.

This clone was seen only a few times. V is TRBV2 and J is TRBJ2-1; 8 positions agree with TRBD2. CDR1 is SNHLY, CDR2 FYNNEI, per germline. The length of the CDR3 is 14 residues. Trimming removed 6 bases from V and 15 bases from J; junction bases left unmatched: 16. CDR3 sequence: CASSPRGTGTSWFF. The CDR3 coding sequence is TGTGCCAGCAGCCCTAGGGGGACCGGGACTAGTTGGTTCTTC.

V and J are TRBV10-3 and TRBJ1-1; the D gene is possibly TRBD1 (6 bases). With 4 bases removed from V and 3 bases from J, the gap between germline ends came to 12 bases. The CDR3 runs to 14 residues. CDR1 and CDR2 (germline): ENHRY, SYGVKD. CDR3 nucleotides: TGTGCCATCAGTGGGACAGCGGGGGACACTGAAGCTTTCTTT. Amino acids: CAISGTAGDTEAFF.

This clone was seen just once. The genes are TRBV5-6 and TRBJ1-2; 8 bases line up with TRBD1. Looked up from germline, CDR1 is SGHDT and CDR2 is YYEEEE. The CDR3 loop spans 16 amino acids. V lost 4 bases to trimming and J lost 3 bases; unmatched junction nucleotides: 11. The DNA for the CDR3 is TGTGCCAGCAGCACCCAAAGACAGGGGAAGGACTATGGCTACACCTTC. This encodes CASSTQRQGKDYGYTF.

This clone was counted only a few times. This chain uses TRBV4-2 with TRBJ2-6; no reliable D call. CDR3 length equals 15 residues. CDR1 and CDR2 from the germline V gene are LGHNA and YNFKEQ. Trimming removed 4 bases at V and 0 bases at J, with 7 bases between. The DNA for the CDR3 is TGTGCCAGCAGCCCCAGAGACTCTGGGGCCAACGTCCTGACTTTC. This codes for CASSPRDSGANVLTF.

The V gene is TRBV12-3 or TRBV12-4, the J gene TRBJ1-2; D perhaps matches TRBD1 (5 bases). The CDR3 extends over 13 amino acids. V was clipped by 4 bases and J by 4 bases, with 10 bases between them. DNA for the CDR3: TGTGCCAGCAGTTCGGGACCTAGCTATGGCTACACCTTC. Its protein is CASSSGPSYGYTF.

This chain connects TRBV2 to TRBJ1-1, with D possibly TRBD1 on 5 matching bases. The V and J ends lost 8 bases and 1 base respectively, with 11 bases between them. CDR1 is SNHLY, CDR2 FYNNEI, per germline. The CDR3 contains 13 residues. The CDR3 is CASVPGRNTEAFF. The CDR3 bases are TGTGCCAGCGTTCCAGGGCGGAACACTGAAGCTTTCTTT.

The sample holds one count of this clone. The chain is built from TRBV7-2 and TRBJ2-7, with 8 bases aligning to TRBD1. CDR3 length equals 15 residues. In germline, CDR1 is SGHTA, CDR2 FQGNSA. J gave up 2 bases and V 5 bases, and 8 bases lay outside the gene matches. As DNA, the CDR3 is TGTGCCAGCAGCACCCGGACAGGGCTAACCTACGAGCAGTACTTC. As protein: CASSTRTGLTYEQYF.

J is TRBJ1-5 and V is TRBV7-2; D is uncertain. Trimming stripped 1 base from V and 2 bases from J, with 6 bases between. The V gene's germline CDR1 is SGHTA and CDR2 FQGNSA. The CDR3 runs 14 residues. CDR3 sequence reads: CASSLVQGNQPQHF. The DNA for the CDR3 is TGTGCCAGCAGCTTAGTCCAGGGCAATCAGCCCCAGCATTTT.

The chain uses TRBV3-1 (or the pseudogene TRBV3-2) and TRBJ2-3; 14 bases line up with TRBD2. V lost 1 base, J lost 1 base, and 10 bases stayed unmatched. From germline, CDR1 is LGHDT and CDR2 YNNKEL (reference sequence). This CDR3 is built from 20 residues. This chain's CDR3 is CASSQGKTSGRAGGTDTQYF. CDR3 DNA: TGTGCCAGCAGCCAAGGTAAGACTAGCGGGAGGGCCGGGGGCACAGATACGCAGTATTTT.